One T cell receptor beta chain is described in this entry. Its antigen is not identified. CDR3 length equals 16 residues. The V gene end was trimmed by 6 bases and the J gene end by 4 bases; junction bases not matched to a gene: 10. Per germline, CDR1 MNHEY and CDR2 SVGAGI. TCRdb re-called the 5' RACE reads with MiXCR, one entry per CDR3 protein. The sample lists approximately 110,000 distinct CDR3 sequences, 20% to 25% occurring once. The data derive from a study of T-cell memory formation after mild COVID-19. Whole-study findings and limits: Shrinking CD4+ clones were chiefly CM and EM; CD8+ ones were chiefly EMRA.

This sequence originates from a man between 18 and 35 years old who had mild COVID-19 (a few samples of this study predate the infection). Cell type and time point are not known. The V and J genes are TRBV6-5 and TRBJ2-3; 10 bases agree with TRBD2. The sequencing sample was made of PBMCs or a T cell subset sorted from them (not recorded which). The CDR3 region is CASSRSGGAGPDTQYF. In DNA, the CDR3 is TGTGCCAGCAGCCGAAGCGGGGGGGCCGGACCAGATACGCAGTATTTT.